This record covers a single T cell receptor (beta chain). The data were taken from a study of T cell repertoires in ileal Crohn's disease. Measured with immunoSEQ multiplex PCR; TCRdb has only the in-frame clones, and not every one. The table shows roughly 15,000 clones, with roughly 83% occurring only once. The CDR3 sequence is 15 residues long. Trimming removed 2 bases at V and 4 bases at J, with 16 bases between. Germline CDR1 reads GTSNPN; CDR2 reads SVGIG (reference sequence). The sample was ileal tissue. The chain links TRBV30 to TRBJ2-3; possibly TRBD1 for D (6 bases). This receptor was obtained from an adult with Crohn's disease. Here the CDR3 reads CAWSRTATPADTQYF. The CDR3 DNA reads as TGTGCCTGGAGTCGGACAGCCACCCCAGCAGATACGCAGTATTTT.